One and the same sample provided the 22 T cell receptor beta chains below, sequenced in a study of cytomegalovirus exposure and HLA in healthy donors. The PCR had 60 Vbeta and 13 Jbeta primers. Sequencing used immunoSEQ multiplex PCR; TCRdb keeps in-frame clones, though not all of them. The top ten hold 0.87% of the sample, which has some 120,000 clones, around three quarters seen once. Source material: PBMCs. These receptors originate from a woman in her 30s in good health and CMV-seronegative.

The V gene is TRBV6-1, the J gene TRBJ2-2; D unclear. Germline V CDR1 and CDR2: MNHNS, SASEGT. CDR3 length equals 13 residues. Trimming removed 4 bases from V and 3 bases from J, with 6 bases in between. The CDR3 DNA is TGTGCCAGCAGTGCCCTTCACACCGGGGAGCTGTTTTTT. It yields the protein CASSALHTGELFF.

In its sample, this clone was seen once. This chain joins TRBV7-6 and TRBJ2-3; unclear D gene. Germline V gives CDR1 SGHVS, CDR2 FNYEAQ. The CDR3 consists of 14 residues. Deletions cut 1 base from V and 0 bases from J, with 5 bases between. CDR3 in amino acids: CASSLDSSTDTQYF. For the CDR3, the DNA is TGTGCCAGCAGCTTAGACTCTAGCACAGATACGCAGTATTTT.

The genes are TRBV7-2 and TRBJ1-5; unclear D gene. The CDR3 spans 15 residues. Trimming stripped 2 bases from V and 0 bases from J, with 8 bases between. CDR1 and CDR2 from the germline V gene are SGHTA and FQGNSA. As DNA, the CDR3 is TGTGCCAGCAGCTTAAGCACAGTTAGCAATCAGCCCCAGCATTTT. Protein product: CASSLSTVSNQPQHF.

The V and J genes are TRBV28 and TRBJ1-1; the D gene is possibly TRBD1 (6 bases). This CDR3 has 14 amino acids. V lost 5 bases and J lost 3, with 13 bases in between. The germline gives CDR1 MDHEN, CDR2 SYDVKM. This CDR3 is CASSGRGMYTEAFF. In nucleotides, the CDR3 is TGTGCCAGCAGTGGGAGGGGGATGTACACTGAAGCTTTCTTT.

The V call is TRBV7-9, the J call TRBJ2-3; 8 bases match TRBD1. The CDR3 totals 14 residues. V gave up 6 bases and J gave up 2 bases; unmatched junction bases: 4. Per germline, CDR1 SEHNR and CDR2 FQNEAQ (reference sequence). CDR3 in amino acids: CASRRGQDTDTQYF. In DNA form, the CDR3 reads TGTGCCAGCAGGCGGGGACAGGACACAGATACGCAGTATTTT.

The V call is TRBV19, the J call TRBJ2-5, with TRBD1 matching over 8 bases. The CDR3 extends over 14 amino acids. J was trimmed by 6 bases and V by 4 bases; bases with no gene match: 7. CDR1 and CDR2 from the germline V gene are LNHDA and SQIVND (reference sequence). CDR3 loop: CASSTQDRAKTQYF. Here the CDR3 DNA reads TGTGCCAGTAGTACGCAGGACAGGGCAAAGACCCAGTACTTC.

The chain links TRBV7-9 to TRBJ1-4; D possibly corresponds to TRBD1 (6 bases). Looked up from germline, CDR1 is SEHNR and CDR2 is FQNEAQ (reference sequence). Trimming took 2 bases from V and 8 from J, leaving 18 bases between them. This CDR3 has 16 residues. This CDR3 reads CASSLHPGEGLEKLFF. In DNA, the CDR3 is TGTGCCAGCAGCTTACACCCAGGGGAGGGGTTGGAAAAACTGTTTTTT.

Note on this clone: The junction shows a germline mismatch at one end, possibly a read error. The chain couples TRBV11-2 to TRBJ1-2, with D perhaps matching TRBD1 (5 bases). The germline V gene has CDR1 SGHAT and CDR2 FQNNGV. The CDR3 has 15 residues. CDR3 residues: CASSLVRGRPRGKRF. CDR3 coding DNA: TGTGCCAGCAGCTTAGTTAGGGGTCGGCCGCGAGGAAAGCGATTC. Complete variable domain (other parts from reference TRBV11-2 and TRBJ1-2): EAGVAQSPRYKIIEKRQSVAFWCNPISGHATLYWYQQILGQGPKLLIQFQNNGVVDDSQLPKDRFSAERLKGVDSTLKIQPAKLEDSAVYLCASSLVRGRPRGKRFGSGTRLTVV.

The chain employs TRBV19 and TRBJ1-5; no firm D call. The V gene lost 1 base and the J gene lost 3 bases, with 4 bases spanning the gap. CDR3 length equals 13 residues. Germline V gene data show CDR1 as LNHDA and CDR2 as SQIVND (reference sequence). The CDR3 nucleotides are TGTGCCAGTAGTATAGCCATCAATCAGCCCCAGCATTTT. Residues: CASSIAINQPQHF. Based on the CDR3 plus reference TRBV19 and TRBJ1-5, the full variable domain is DGGITQSPKYLFRKEGQNVTLSCEQNLNHDAMYWYRQDPGQGLRLIYYSQIVNDFQKGDIAEGYSVSREKKESFPLTVTSAQKNPTAFYLCASSIAINQPQHFGDGTRLSIL.

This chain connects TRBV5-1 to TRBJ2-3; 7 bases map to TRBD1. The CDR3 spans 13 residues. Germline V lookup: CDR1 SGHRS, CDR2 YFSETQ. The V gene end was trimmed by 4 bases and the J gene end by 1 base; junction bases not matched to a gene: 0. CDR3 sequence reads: CASSGQGTDTQYF. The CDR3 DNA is TGCGCCAGCAGCGGACAGGGCACAGATACGCAGTATTTT.

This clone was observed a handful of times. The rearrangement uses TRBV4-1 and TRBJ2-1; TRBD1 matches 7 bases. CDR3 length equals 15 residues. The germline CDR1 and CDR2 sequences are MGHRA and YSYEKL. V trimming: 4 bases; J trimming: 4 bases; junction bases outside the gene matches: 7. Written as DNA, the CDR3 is TGCGCCAGCAGCCTTTACGGGACAGCATACAATGAGCAGTTCTTC. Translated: CASSLYGTAYNEQFF.

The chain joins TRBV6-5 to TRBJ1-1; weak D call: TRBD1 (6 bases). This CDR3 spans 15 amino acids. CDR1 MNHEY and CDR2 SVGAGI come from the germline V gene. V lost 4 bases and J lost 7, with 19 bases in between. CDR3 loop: CASSSPPQGMGEAFF. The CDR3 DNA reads TGTGCCAGCAGTTCCCCCCCCCAGGGGATGGGTGAAGCTTTCTTT.

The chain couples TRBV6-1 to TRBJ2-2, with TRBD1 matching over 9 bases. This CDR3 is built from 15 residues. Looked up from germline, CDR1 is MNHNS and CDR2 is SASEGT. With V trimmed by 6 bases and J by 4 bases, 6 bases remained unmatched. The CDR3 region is CASSTGTGTTGELFF. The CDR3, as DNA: TGTGCCAGCAGCACCGGGACAGGGACCACCGGGGAGCTGTTTTTT.

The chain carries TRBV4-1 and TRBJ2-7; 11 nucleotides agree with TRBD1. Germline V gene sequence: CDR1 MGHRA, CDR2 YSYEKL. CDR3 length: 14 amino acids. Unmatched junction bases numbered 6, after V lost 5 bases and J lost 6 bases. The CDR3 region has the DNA TGCGCCAGCAGCTGGGACAGGGGGTCCCCCGAGCAGTACTTC. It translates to CASSWDRGSPEQYF.

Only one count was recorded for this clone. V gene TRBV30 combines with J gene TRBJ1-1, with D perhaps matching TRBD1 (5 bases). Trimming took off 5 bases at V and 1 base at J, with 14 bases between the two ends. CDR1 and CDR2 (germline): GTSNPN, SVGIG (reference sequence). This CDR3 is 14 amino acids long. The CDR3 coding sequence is TGTGCCTGGTCCTCTTACGGGGGGAACACTGAAGCTTTCTTT. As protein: CAWSSYGGNTEAFF.

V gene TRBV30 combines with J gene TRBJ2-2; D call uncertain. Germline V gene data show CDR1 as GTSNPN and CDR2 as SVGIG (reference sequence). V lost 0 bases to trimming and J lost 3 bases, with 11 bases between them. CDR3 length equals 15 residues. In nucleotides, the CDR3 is TGTGCCTGGAGTGTAAAGAGCACCCACACCGGGGAGCTGTTTTTT. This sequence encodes CAWSVKSTHTGELFF.

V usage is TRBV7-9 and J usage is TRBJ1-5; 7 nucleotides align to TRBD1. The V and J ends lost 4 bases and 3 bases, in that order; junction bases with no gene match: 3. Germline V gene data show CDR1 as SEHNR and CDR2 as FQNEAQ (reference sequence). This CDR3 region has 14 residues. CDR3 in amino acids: CASSSTGNNQPQHF. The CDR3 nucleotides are TGTGCCAGCAGCTCGACAGGGAACAATCAGCCCCAGCATTTT.

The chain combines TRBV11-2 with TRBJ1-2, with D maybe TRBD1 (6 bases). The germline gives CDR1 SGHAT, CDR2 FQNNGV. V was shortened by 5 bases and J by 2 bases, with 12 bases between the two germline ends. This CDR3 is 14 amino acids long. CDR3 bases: TGTGCCAGCAGCGAGGGGGTCGGAAACTATGGCTACACCTTC. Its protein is CASSEGVGNYGYTF.

The CDR3 region is CASSLSPGNEQFF. Here the CDR3 DNA reads TGTGCCAGCAGCTTATCACCAGGGAATGAGCAGTTCTTC. The V gene is TRBV7-3, the J gene TRBJ2-1; D is possibly TRBD1 (5 bases). This CDR3 comprises 13 residues. Between the trimmed V and J ends, which lost 2 bases and 7 bases, there was a span of 9 bases. Germline CDR1 SGHTA, CDR2 FQGTGA. The complete variable domain, with remaining parts taken from reference TRBV7-3 and TRBJ2-1, reads GAGVSQTPSNKVTEKGKYVELRCDPISGHTALYWYRQSLGQGPEFLIYFQGTGAADDSGLPNDRFFAVRPEGSVSTLKIQRTERGDSAVYLCASSLSPGNEQFFGPGTRLTVL.

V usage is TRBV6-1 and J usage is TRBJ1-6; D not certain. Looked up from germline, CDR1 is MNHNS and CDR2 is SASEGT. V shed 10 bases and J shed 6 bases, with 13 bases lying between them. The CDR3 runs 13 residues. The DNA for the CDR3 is TGTGCCACCCGTGTCTCTCTTAATTCACCCCTCCACTTT. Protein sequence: CATRVSLNSPLHF.

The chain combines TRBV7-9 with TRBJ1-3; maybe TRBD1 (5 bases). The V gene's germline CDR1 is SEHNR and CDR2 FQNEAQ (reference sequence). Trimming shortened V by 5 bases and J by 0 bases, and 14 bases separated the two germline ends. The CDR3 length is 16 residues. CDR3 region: CASSPRDLSSGNTIYF. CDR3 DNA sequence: TGTGCCAGCAGCCCCCGGGACTTAAGCTCTGGAAACACCATATATTTT.

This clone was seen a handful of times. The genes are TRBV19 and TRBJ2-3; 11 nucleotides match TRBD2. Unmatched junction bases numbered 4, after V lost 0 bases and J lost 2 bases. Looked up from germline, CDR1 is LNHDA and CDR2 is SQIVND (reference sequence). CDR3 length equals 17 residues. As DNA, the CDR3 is TGTGCCAGTAGTATAGATACTAGCGGGAGTGACACAGATACGCAGTATTTT. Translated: CASSIDTSGSDTDTQYF.